A selection of T cell receptor beta chains follows, all from one sample in a study of blood T cell repertoires in COVID-19. Measured with immunoSEQ multiplex PCR; TCRdb has only the in-frame clones, and not every one. The sample carries about 320,000 clones, 85% to 90% recorded once. The specimen sequenced was peripheral blood. The source of these receptors is a woman in her twenties or thirties with COVID-19, enrolled during active disease. The CDR3 runs from the conserved cysteine through the conserved F or W. D genes are given only for firm matches. The size entry is marked missing in some rows and otherwise reads once, few, many or a size class.

D gene: TRBD1
CDR3 length: 16
V gene: TRBV5-1
clone size: -
J gene: TRBJ2-1
CDR3 DNA: TGCGCCAGCAGCTTGACAGGGGCGAGCTCCTACAATGAGCAGTTCTTC
CDR3 protein: CASSLTGASSYNEQFF

D gene: TRBD1
CDR3 length: 14
V gene: TRBV14
clone size: -
J gene: TRBJ2-3
CDR3 DNA: TGTGCCAGCACTCGGGACAGGAACACAGATACGCAGTATTTT
CDR3 protein: CASTRDRNTDTQYF

D gene: -
CDR3 length: 14
V gene: TRBV9
clone size: -
J gene: TRBJ2-1
CDR3 DNA: TGTGCCAGCAACCGACTAACAAGTGGGAATGAGCAGTTCTTC
CDR3 protein: CASNRLTSGNEQFF

D gene: -
CDR3 length: 17
V gene: TRBV23-1
clone size: -
J gene: TRBJ2-2
CDR3 DNA: TGCGCCAGCAGTCAATCGATATACAGGTGGTCCACCGGGGAGCTGTTTTTT
CDR3 protein: CASSQSIYRWSTGELFF

D gene: TRBD1
CDR3 length: 13
V gene: TRBV27
clone size: -
J gene: TRBJ2-3
CDR3 DNA: TGTGCCAGCAGTTTAAGGGGGCCAGATACGCAGTATTTT
CDR3 protein: CASSLRGPDTQYF

D gene: -
CDR3 length: 13
V gene: TRBV28
clone size: -
J gene: TRBJ1-4
CDR3 DNA: TGTGCCAGCAGACAGGTTTTTAATGAAAAACTGTTTTTT
CDR3 protein: CASRQVFNEKLFF

D gene: -
CDR3 length: 11
V gene: TRBV13
clone size: once
J gene: TRBJ2-1
CDR3 DNA: TGTGCCAGCAGCTATAGTGATGAGCAGTTCTTC
CDR3 protein: CASSYSDEQFF

D gene: TRBD2
CDR3 length: 15
V gene: TRBV6-1
clone size: -
J gene: TRBJ2-1
CDR3 DNA: TGTGCCAGCAGTGACCGGACTAGCGGTTTCCATGAGCAGTTCTTC
CDR3 protein: CASSDRTSGFHEQFF

D gene: -
CDR3 length: 13
V gene: TRBV29-1
clone size: -
J gene: TRBJ2-7
CDR3 DNA: TGCAGCGTCCGGACAGAAGGCATGGGCGAGCAGTACTTC
CDR3 protein: CSVRTEGMGEQYF

D gene: -
CDR3 length: 14
V gene: TRBV7-6
clone size: -
J gene: TRBJ2-3
CDR3 DNA: TGTGCCAGCAGCTTAGCGGCACGCACAGATACGCAGTATTTT
CDR3 protein: CASSLAARTDTQYF

D gene: -
CDR3 length: 14
V gene: TRBV9
clone size: -
J gene: TRBJ2-7
CDR3 DNA: TGTGCCAGCAGCGACGGGGGGCCCTCCTACGAGCAGTACTTC
CDR3 protein: CASSDGGPSYEQYF

D gene: -
CDR3 length: 13
V gene: TRBV20-1
clone size: -
J gene: TRBJ1-2
CDR3 DNA: TGCAGTGCTAGTCTCACAGGGTCGGATGGCTACACCTTC
CDR3 protein: CSASLTGSDGYTF

D gene: TRBD2
CDR3 length: 17
V gene: TRBV6-1
clone size: -
J gene: TRBJ2-7
CDR3 DNA: TGTGCCAGCAGTGAAGGGACTAGCGGGGGGAGCTCCTACGAGCAGTACTTC
CDR3 protein: CASSEGTSGGSSYEQYF

D gene: TRBD2
CDR3 length: 17
V gene: TRBV7-8
clone size: -
J gene: TRBJ2-5
CDR3 DNA: TGTGCCAGCAGCTTACCTAGCGGGGGGGCCCCTGGTGAGACCCAGTACTTC
CDR3 protein: CASSLPSGGAPGETQYF

D gene: -
CDR3 length: 14
V gene: TRBV7-2
clone size: -
J gene: TRBJ2-3
CDR3 DNA: TGTGCCAGCAGCCGGAGGGGCGGTTCGAATACGCAGTATTTT
CDR3 protein: CASSRRGGSNTQYF

D gene: TRBD1
CDR3 length: 15
V gene: TRBV18
clone size: -
J gene: TRBJ2-7
CDR3 DNA: TGTGCCAGCTCACCTACGGGACAGGGGCCCTACGAGCAGTACTTC
CDR3 protein: CASSPTGQGPYEQYF

D gene: TRBD2
CDR3 length: 15
V gene: TRBV6-5
clone size: -
J gene: TRBJ2-5
CDR3 DNA: TGTGCCAGCAGATCCGGGCGGGGGGGCCTGGAGACCCAGTACTTC
CDR3 protein: CASRSGRGGLETQYF

D gene: -
CDR3 length: 18
V gene: TRBV7-9
clone size: once
J gene: TRBJ1-6
CDR3 DNA: TGTGCCAGCAGCTTGCGGGGGGCCGCCGGTAGATATAATTCACCCCTCCACTTT
CDR3 protein: CASSLRGAAGRYNSPLHF

D gene: TRBD1
CDR3 length: 16
V gene: TRBV18
clone size: once
J gene: TRBJ1-1
CDR3 DNA: TGTGCCAGCTCACCCTACGGGGACAGGGGACGCACTGAAGCTTTCTTT
CDR3 protein: CASSPYGDRGRTEAFF

D gene: -
CDR3 length: 18
V gene: TRBV6-1
clone size: -
J gene: TRBJ1-2
CDR3 DNA: TGTGCCAGCAGTGCGATTCCCGGGACACCGAACGGGGACTATGGCTACACCTTC
CDR3 protein: CASSAIPGTPNGDYGYTF

D gene: TRBD1
CDR3 length: 14
V gene: TRBV14
clone size: -
J gene: TRBJ2-5
CDR3 DNA: TGTGCCAGCGGAACAGGGGTGGGTTCAAAGACCCAGTACTTC
CDR3 protein: CASGTGVGSKTQYF

D gene: -
CDR3 length: 15
V gene: TRBV18
clone size: -
J gene: TRBJ1-1
CDR3 DNA: TGTGCCAGCTCACCACCATTAACGGGGAACACTGAAGCTTTCTTT
CDR3 protein: CASSPPLTGNTEAFF

D gene: -
CDR3 length: 15
V gene: TRBV4-1
clone size: once
J gene: TRBJ2-1
CDR3 DNA: TGCGCCAGCAGCACCAATCAGGGGAACTACAATGAGCAGTTCTTC
CDR3 protein: CASSTNQGNYNEQFF

D gene: TRBD1
CDR3 length: 15
V gene: TRBV4-1
clone size: -
J gene: TRBJ1-2
CDR3 DNA: TGCGCCAGCAGCCAAGGCTCGCCAGGGGGCCTTGGCTACACCTTC
CDR3 protein: CASSQGSPGGLGYTF

D gene: TRBD1
CDR3 length: 16
V gene: TRBV5-6
clone size: -
J gene: TRBJ2-2
CDR3 DNA: TGTGCCAGCAGCGGCATGGGACAGGGACCCACCGGGGAGCTGTTTTTT
CDR3 protein: CASSGMGQGPTGELFF

D gene: -
CDR3 length: 12
V gene: TRBV7-9
clone size: -
J gene: TRBJ1-5
CDR3 DNA: TGTGCCAGCAGCTTCGGGCGGGAGCCCCAGCATTTT
CDR3 protein: CASSFGREPQHF

D gene: TRBD1
CDR3 length: 14
V gene: TRBV3-1/TRBV3-2
clone size: -
J gene: TRBJ1-2
CDR3 DNA: TGTGCCAGCAGCCTGTCAGGGGGCGCAGGTGGCTACACCTTC
CDR3 protein: CASSLSGGAGGYTF

D gene: -
CDR3 length: 15
V gene: TRBV27
clone size: -
J gene: TRBJ1-2
CDR3 DNA: TGTGCCAGCAGTTCACACTCCAGATCTATGGGCGGCTACACCTTC
CDR3 protein: CASSSHSRSMGGYTF

D gene: TRBD2
CDR3 length: 16
V gene: TRBV7-9
clone size: once
J gene: TRBJ2-2
CDR3 DNA: TGTGCCAGCAGCCCTAGCGGGGGCTGGAACACCGGGGAGCTGTTTTTT
CDR3 protein: CASSPSGGWNTGELFF

D gene: -
CDR3 length: 13
V gene: TRBV25-1
clone size: -
J gene: TRBJ2-7
CDR3 DNA: TGTGCCAGCAGTCCAGCAGGGGCACACGAGCAGTACTTC
CDR3 protein: CASSPAGAHEQYF